Presented here are 23 T cell receptor beta chains from one specimen sequenced in a study of shared clonotypes between healthy human individuals. The repertoire was sequenced with immunoSEQ multiplex PCR; TCRdb's copy has only in-frame clones and lacks some. The table records 330,000 or so clones, around 67% of them present only once. The sample consisted of memory CD4+ T cells sorted from blood. Noted subset: CD45RA-negative fraction. Receptor source: a man younger than 40 in good health.

This clone was seen a handful of times. The chain links TRBV2 to TRBJ2-7; TRBD1 matches 8 bases. CDR1 is SNHLY, CDR2 FYNNEI, per germline. The CDR3 sequence is 14 residues long. After removal of 2 bases from V and 4 bases from J, the junction contained 4 bases not matched to a gene. DNA of the CDR3: TGTGCCAGCAGTGAAAAGCGGACAGGGTACGAGCAGTACTTC. It is translated as CASSEKRTGYEQYF.

The chain is built from TRBV7-3 and TRBJ2-1; D tentatively fits TRBD1 or TRBD2 (5 bases each). Per germline, CDR1 SGHTA and CDR2 FQGTGA. The germline V and J ends were trimmed by 6 bases and 5 bases, with 11 bases remaining between them. There are 13 residues in the CDR3. In nucleotides, the CDR3 is TGTGCCAGCAGTACCGGGACGGACAATGAGCAGTTCTTC. Translated: CASSTGTDNEQFF.

The chain couples TRBV18 to TRBJ2-7; no firm D call. This CDR3 is 13 amino acids long. Germline V gene sequence: CDR1 KGHSH, CDR2 LQKENI. Trimming left V 2 bases short and J 5 bases short, with 10 bases between. In DNA, the CDR3 is TGTGCCAGCTCACCAGACGGGCAGAACGAGCAGTACTTC. This translates into CASSPDGQNEQYF.

This clone was counted many times. The rearrangement links TRBV29-1 to TRBJ2-1; D is perhaps TRBD1 (6 bases). Germline loops: CDR1 SQVTM, CDR2 ANQGSEA. Trimming left V 6 bases short and J 10 bases short, with 16 bases between. CDR3 length equals 12 residues. In nucleotides, the CDR3 is TGCAGCGTCGTCAAAACAGGGCCCGAGCAGTTCTTC. Protein sequence: CSVVKTGPEQFF.

This rearrangement joins TRBV18 to TRBJ1-4; D gene unclear. CDR3 length: 13 amino acids. Germline V CDR1 and CDR2: KGHSH, LQKENI. V shed 1 base and J shed 6 bases, with 6 bases lying between them. CDR3 in DNA: TGTGCCAGCTCACCACGTAAGGATGAAAAACTGTTTTTT. Translation: CASSPRKDEKLFF.

This clone has a single count. This chain links TRBV6-1 with TRBJ1-5, with D perhaps TRBD1 (5 bases). V lost 7 bases to trimming and J lost 4 bases, with 17 bases between them. Germline lookup yields CDR1 MNHNS and CDR2 SASEGT. This CDR3 has 15 residues. In DNA, the CDR3 is TGTGCCAGCAACCGACATGGGGGGGGAAATCAGCCCCAGCATTTT. The encoded protein is CASNRHGGGNQPQHF.

This clone was recorded only once. This rearrangement joins TRBV19 to TRBJ2-1; D may be TRBD1 or TRBD2 (5 bases each). CDR3 length: 12 residues. Trimming stripped 8 bases from V and 12 bases from J, with 17 bases between. The V gene's germline CDR1 is LNHDA and CDR2 SQIVND (reference sequence). CDR3 DNA sequence: TGTGCCAGTTCGCCGGGGCTTGGGGGGCAGTTCTTC. Amino acid sequence: CASSPGLGGQFF.

On this clone itself: The junction and the germline gene differ at one end; a read error may be behind it. V usage is TRBV19 and J usage is TRBJ1-1; 7 bases align to TRBD1. The CDR3 length is 13 residues. CDR1 and CDR2 from the germline V gene are LNHDA and SQIVND (reference sequence). CDR3 sequence (DNA): TGTGCCAGTAGAATAGACAGGGCCACTGAAGCTTTCTTT. This sequence encodes CASRIDRATEAFF.

The V call is TRBV5-4, the J call TRBJ2-3; maybe TRBD2 (5 bases). The CDR3 covers 15 residues. CDR1 and CDR2 (germline): SGHNT, YYREEE (reference sequence). The V and J ends lost 4 bases and 4 bases respectively, with 16 bases between them. The CDR3 spells CASSPSWGEADTQYF. The CDR3, as DNA: TGTGCCAGCAGCCCGTCGTGGGGAGAGGCAGATACGCAGTATTTT. The variable domain in full, completed from reference TRBV5-4 and TRBJ2-3, reads ETGVTQSPTHLIKTRGQQVTLRCSSQSGHNTVSWYQQALGQGPQFIFQYYREEENGRGNFPPRFSGLQFPNYSSELNVNALELDDSALYLCASSPSWGEADTQYFGPGTRLTVL.

The gene calls are TRBV25-1 and TRBJ1-1; no definite D call. This CDR3 has 14 amino acids. Germline V gives CDR1 MGHDK, CDR2 SYGVNS. V was shortened by 5 bases and J by 1 base, with 11 bases between the two germline ends. The CDR3 sequence: CASSKSVANTEAFF. CDR3 in DNA: TGTGCCAGCAGTAAGTCGGTGGCGAACACTGAAGCTTTCTTT.

Turning to this clone: One junction end does not reproduce the germline sequence, and a read error may be involved. This chain joins TRBV10-2 and TRBJ2-7; maybe TRBD1 (5 bases). The CDR3 spans 15 residues. Germline V gene sequence: CDR1 WSHSY, CDR2 SAAADI. CDR3 loop: CASGELRGPSYEQYF. For the CDR3, the DNA is TGCGCCAGCGGTGAATTAAGGGGCCCCAGCTACGAGCAGTACTTC.

The rearrangement links TRBV4-3 to TRBJ1-3, with D uncertain. The length of the CDR3 is 15 residues. The germline gives CDR1 LGHNA, CDR2 YSLEER. V was pared by 0 bases and J by 1 base, with 7 bases between. CDR3 sequence (DNA): TGCGCCAGCAGCCAAGAATTACTATCTGGAAACACCATATATTTT. Translation gives CASSQELLSGNTIYF.

This clone was seen only a few times. CDR3 in amino acids: CASSDRGYGYTF. In nucleotides, the CDR3 is TGTGCCAGCAGCGACAGGGGCTATGGCTACACCTTC. J is TRBJ1-2 and V is TRBV28; 8 bases fit TRBD1. The CDR3 sequence is 12 residues long. Germline assignment: CDR1 MDHEN and CDR2 SYDVKM. With 6 bases clipped from V and 4 bases from J, the junction kept 1 base outside the gene matches.

The V and J genes are TRBV7-9 and TRBJ2-7; either TRBD1 or TRBD2 may fit D (6 bases each). CDR1 is SEHNR and CDR2 is FQNEAQ in the germline V gene (reference sequence). V was trimmed by 3 bases and J by 7 bases, leaving 13 bases between them. The length of the CDR3 is 13 residues. The CDR3 protein is CASSFGQGTEQYF. The CDR3 nucleotides are TGTGCCAGCAGCTTTGGGCAGGGGACTGAGCAGTACTTC.

The chain employs TRBV7-2 and TRBJ2-2, with 9 bases lining up with TRBD2. V gave up 5 bases and J gave up 5 bases; unmatched junction bases: 12. Germline V lookup: CDR1 SGHTA, CDR2 FQGNSA. CDR3 size: 17 residues. The CDR3 DNA reads as TGTGCCAGCAGCCCGCGAGGAGCGGGAGGTTATACCGGGGAGCTGTTTTTT. The encoded protein is CASSPRGAGGYTGELFF.

The chain carries TRBV7-6 and TRBJ1-5, with unresolved D. The CDR3 spans 13 residues. Trimming removed 4 bases at V and 6 bases at J, with 10 bases between. Germline CDR1 reads SGHVS; CDR2 reads FNYEAQ. CDR3 in amino acids: CASSYTEGQPQHF. The DNA for the CDR3 is TGTGCCAGCAGCTACACCGAGGGTCAGCCCCAGCATTTT. The full variable domain, its missing parts supplied by reference TRBV7-6 and TRBJ1-5, is GAGVSQSPRYKVTKRGQDVALRCDPISGHVSLYWYRQALGQGPEFLTYFNYEAQQDKSGLPNDRFSAERPEGSISTLTIQRTEQRDSAMYRCASSYTEGQPQHFGDGTRLSIL.

The rearrangement joins TRBV18 to TRBJ2-3; the D gene is possibly TRBD2 (5 bases). The CDR3 extends over 13 amino acids. The germline V gene has CDR1 KGHSH and CDR2 LQKENI. V lost 5 bases and J 4 bases, leaving 10 bases between the germline ends. CDR3 coding DNA: TGTGCCAGCTCAACGGACTTACCAGATACGCAGTATTTT. Its protein product is CASSTDLPDTQYF.

The chain employs TRBV5-1 and TRBJ1-1, with D perhaps TRBD1 (6 bases). This CDR3 comprises 17 residues. Per germline, CDR1 SGHRS and CDR2 YFSETQ. Trimming pared 4 bases from V and 0 bases from J, leaving 19 bases between. This CDR3 reads CASSHLSGGAMNTEAFF. The CDR3 bases are TGCGCCAGCAGCCATCTATCCGGGGGGGCAATGAACACTGAAGCTTTCTTT.

The CDR3 here is CASSEGGGGSEQYF. CDR3 nucleotide sequence: TGTGCCAGCAGTGAAGGAGGGGGAGGTTCCGAGCAGTACTTC. V usage is TRBV6-1 and J usage is TRBJ2-7, with D perhaps TRBD1 or TRBD2 (6 bases each). This CDR3 is built from 14 residues. The germline V gene has CDR1 MNHNS and CDR2 SASEGT. Trimming shortened V by 1 base and J by 6 bases, and 13 bases separated the two germline ends.

This chain links TRBV5-1 with TRBJ1-5, with D hard to call. Germline CDR1 and CDR2: SGHRS and YFSETQ. The ends were cut back, 4 bases at V and 8 bases at J, with 16 bases in the middle. The CDR3 totals 14 residues. The CDR3 nucleotides read TGCGCCAGCAGCACCGGGGTAGGCGAGGAGCCCCAGCATTTT. This gives the protein CASSTGVGEEPQHF.

J is TRBJ2-7 and V is TRBV27; 11 nucleotides line up with TRBD2. Germline V gene data show CDR1 as MNHEY and CDR2 as SMNVEV (reference sequence). The V gene end was trimmed by 6 bases and the J gene end by 4 bases; junction bases not matched to a gene: 17. The CDR3 runs to 18 residues. CDR3 sequence (DNA): TGTGCCAGCAGCCTAAAACCGCCTCCGGGACTAGCGGTTTACGAGCAGTACTTC. This codes for CASSLKPPPGLAVYEQYF.

This clone was detected only a few times. CDR3 protein: CASSPTGTRTRASYEQYF. The CDR3 DNA is TGCGCCAGCAGCCCCACGGGGACAAGGACTAGAGCTTCCTACGAGCAGTACTTC. V gene TRBV5-1 combines with J gene TRBJ2-7, with a possible D match to TRBD2 (7 bases). V was clipped by 4 bases and J by 1 base, with 24 bases between them. Germline V gene sequence: CDR1 SGHRS, CDR2 YFSETQ. The CDR3 contains 18 residues.

The rearrangement uses TRBV5-1 and TRBJ2-1; TRBD2 matches 11 bases. After removal of 1 base from V and 2 bases from J, the junction contained 2 bases not matched to a gene. In germline, CDR1 is SGHRS, CDR2 YFSETQ. The CDR3 is 16 amino acids. The CDR3: CASSLTSGGPYNEQFF. Written as DNA, the CDR3 is TGCGCCAGCAGCTTGACTAGCGGGGGTCCCTACAATGAGCAGTTCTTC.